This T cell receptor (beta chain) was captured by sequencing in a study of CD8 T cells in ankylosing spondylitis. This CDR3 is 12 amino acids long. The V gene's germline CDR1 is SEHNR and CDR2 FQNEAQ (reference sequence). The V end lost 2 bases, the J end lost 8 bases, and 6 bases lay between the germline ends. This clonotype has ten or more counts. Its antigen remains unknown. Quantitative 5'-RACE with molecular barcodes generated TCR beta libraries. TCRdb redid the calling of the 5' RACE reads with MiXCR, one entry per CDR3 protein. The data hold 35,000 to 50,000 distinct CDR3 sequences, with roughly 11% observed a single time. Study observations and caveats: Disease-associated clones were reportedly significantly overrepresented in matched ankylosing spondylitis synovial fluid. Disease-linked clones proved CD8+ and comparatively uncommon in peripheral blood. Several of the motif variants were reported before in synovial fluid and blood from reactive arthritis.

The chain has TRBV7-9 and TRBJ1-4; D is ambiguous. The TCR originated in a male donor with ankylosing spondylitis or in good health (not recorded which). Input material: blood, either unsorted or a sorted T cell fraction (not recorded which). Here the CDR3 DNA reads TGTGCCAGCAGCTTACGAAACGAAAAACTGTTTTTT. This sequence encodes CASSLRNEKLFF.